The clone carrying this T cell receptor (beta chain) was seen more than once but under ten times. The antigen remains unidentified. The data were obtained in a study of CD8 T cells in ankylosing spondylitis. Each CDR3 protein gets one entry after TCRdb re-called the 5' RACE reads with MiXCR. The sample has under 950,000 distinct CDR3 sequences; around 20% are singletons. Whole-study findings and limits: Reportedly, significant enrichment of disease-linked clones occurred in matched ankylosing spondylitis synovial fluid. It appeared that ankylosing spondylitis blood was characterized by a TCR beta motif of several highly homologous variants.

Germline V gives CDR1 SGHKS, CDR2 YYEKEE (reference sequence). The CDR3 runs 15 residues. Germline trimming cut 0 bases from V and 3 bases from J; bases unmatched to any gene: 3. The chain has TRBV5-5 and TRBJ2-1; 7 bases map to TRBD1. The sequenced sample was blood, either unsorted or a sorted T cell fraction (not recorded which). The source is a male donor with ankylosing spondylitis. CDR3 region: CASSLGDRDYNEQFF. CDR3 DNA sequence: TGTGCCAGCAGCTTGGGTGACAGGGACTACAATGAGCAGTTCTTC.